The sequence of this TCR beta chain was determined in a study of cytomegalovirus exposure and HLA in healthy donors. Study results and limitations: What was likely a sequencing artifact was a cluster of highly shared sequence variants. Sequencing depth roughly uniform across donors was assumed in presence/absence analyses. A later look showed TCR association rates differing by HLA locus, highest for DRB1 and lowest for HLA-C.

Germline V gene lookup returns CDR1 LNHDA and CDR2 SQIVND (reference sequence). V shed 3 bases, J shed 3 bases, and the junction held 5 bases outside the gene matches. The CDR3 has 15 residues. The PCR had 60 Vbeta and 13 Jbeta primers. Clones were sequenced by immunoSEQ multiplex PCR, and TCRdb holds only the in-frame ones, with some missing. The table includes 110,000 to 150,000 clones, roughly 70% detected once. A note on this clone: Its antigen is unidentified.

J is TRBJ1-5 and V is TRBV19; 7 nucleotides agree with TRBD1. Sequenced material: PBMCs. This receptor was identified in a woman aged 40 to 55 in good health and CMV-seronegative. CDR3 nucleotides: TGTGCCAGTAGTATTTGGCAGGGGGTCAATCAGCCCCAGCATTTT. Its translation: CASSIWQGVNQPQHF. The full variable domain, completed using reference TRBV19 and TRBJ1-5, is DGGITQSPKYLFRKEGQNVTLSCEQNLNHDAMYWYRQDPGQGLRLIYYSQIVNDFQKGDIAEGYSVSREKKESFPLTVTSAQKNPTAFYLCASSIWQGVNQPQHFGDGTRLSIL.